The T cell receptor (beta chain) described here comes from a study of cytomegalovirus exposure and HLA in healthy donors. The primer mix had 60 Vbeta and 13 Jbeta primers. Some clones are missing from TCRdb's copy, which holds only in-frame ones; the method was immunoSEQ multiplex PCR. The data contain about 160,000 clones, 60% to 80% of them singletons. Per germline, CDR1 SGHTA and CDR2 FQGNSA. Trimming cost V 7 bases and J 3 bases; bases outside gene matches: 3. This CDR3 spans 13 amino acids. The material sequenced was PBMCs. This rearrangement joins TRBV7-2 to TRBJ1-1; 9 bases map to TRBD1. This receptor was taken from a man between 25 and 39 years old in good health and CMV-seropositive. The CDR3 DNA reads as TGTGCCAGCACCAGACAGGGGGACACTGAAGCTTTCTTT. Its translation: CASTRQGDTEAFF.